This entry concerns a single T cell receptor (beta chain). Its target is not known. This record comes from a study of shared clonotypes between healthy human individuals. Study-wide findings and caveats: Having only a few donors restricted how much genetic and exposure-history diversity was captured.

This CDR3 region has 14 residues. Germline CDR1 MNHEY, CDR2 SMNVEV (reference sequence). Trimming at V came to 5 bases and at J to 4 bases, leaving 2 bases not matched to a gene. The authors distributed each subset's genomic DNA evenly over several immunoSEQ plates. Under the authors' procedure: From ImmunoSEQ came sequences covering only the junction and carrying no quality scores, so filtering differed. Using immunoSEQ multiplex PCR, the repertoire was profiled, and TCRdb retains in-frame clones only, with some absent. V, J and clone size are taken as reported in that table, and D and trimming were inferred from the DNA itself. The data show 450,000 to 600,000 clones, with 79% seen just once and roughly 12% held by the top ten. Unsorted samples drew genomic DNA from 70 million to 95 million PBMCs.

The material sequenced was PBMCs. The sequence derives from a woman aged 40 to 55 in good health. Some clones in this sample may be carry-over from other donors' samples. The genes are TRBV27 and TRBJ2-4; TRBD1 aligns across 10 bases. Here the CDR3 reads CASSMGQGKNIQYF. CDR3 sequence (DNA): TGTGCCAGCAGTATGGGACAGGGGAAAAACATTCAGTACTTC.